The rows below give T cell receptor beta chains drawn from one sample of a study of blood T cell repertoires in COVID-19. TCRdb's copy holds only in-frame clones and misses some; the assay was immunoSEQ multiplex PCR. The table lists over 80,000 clones, over 75% of them singletons. Source material: peripheral blood. These receptors were taken from a human donor in a cohort sampled during active COVID-19. CDR3s include the opening cysteine and the closing phenylalanine or tryptophan. Each record gives: CDR3 DNA, CDR3 protein, V gene, J gene, D gene, clone size. The D gene is left open where the match is weak. Not every row has a clone size; where given, it reads once, few, many or a size class.

DNA: TGTGCCAGCAGTGGGGACAGGGACGAGCAGTACTTC; CDR3: CASSGDRDEQYF; V: TRBV28; J: TRBJ2-7; D: TRBD1; size: .
DNA: TGCGCCAGCAGTATGGGGACAGTCTCTGGGGCCAACGTCCTGACTTTC; CDR3: CASSMGTVSGANVLTF; V: TRBV10-1; J: TRBJ2-6; D: TRBD1; size: .
DNA: TGTGCCAGCAGTTTACCTTACGGACAGGGCGGGAGAACCTATGGCTACACCTTC; CDR3: CASSLPYGQGGRTYGYTF; V: TRBV28; J: TRBJ1-2; D: TRBD1; size: once
DNA: TGTGCCAGCAGCCAATCCAGGGGGCCAGGCTATGGCTACACCTTC; CDR3: CASSQSRGPGYGYTF; V: TRBV3-1/TRBV3-2; J: TRBJ1-2; D: TRBD1; size: .
DNA: TGTGCCAGCAGTGAGGGCGACTATGGCTACACCTTC; CDR3: CASSEGDYGYTF; V: TRBV7-9; J: TRBJ1-2; D: .; size: .
DNA: TGTGCCAGCTCCAGGTCGACCGGCACGGACAGGGCAGCTTTCTTT; CDR3: CASSRSTGTDRAAFF; V: TRBV18; J: TRBJ1-1; D: TRBD1; size: few
DNA: TGTGCCAGTAGTATGGGACTAGCGGTGAGCACAGATACGCAGTATTTT; CDR3: CASSMGLAVSTDTQYF; V: TRBV19; J: TRBJ2-3; D: TRBD2; size: .
DNA: TGCAGCGTTGGGGACAGCAACTATGGCTACACCTTC; CDR3: CSVGDSNYGYTF; V: TRBV29-1; J: TRBJ1-2; D: TRBD1; size: .
DNA: TGTGCCACCAGCAGCGAAGAGGGACTAGCGGGAAACAATGAGCAGTTCTTC; CDR3: CATSSEEGLAGNNEQFF; V: TRBV15; J: TRBJ2-1; D: TRBD2; size: once
DNA: TGTGCCAGCTCCCTGACCCGGGGGGCGGACGAGCAGTACTTC; CDR3: CASSLTRGADEQYF; V: TRBV18; J: TRBJ2-7; D: .; size: .
DNA: TGTGCCACCAGTGATGCTAGCGGTCCTCGAAATGAGCAGTTCTTC; CDR3: CATSDASGPRNEQFF; V: TRBV24-1; J: TRBJ2-1; D: TRBD2; size: .
DNA: TGTGCCAGCAGCGCCGACGGGAGAACAACTGAAGCTTTCTTT; CDR3: CASSADGRTTEAFF; V: TRBV9; J: TRBJ1-1; D: .; size: .
DNA: TGTGCCAGCAGCTTGGGATTGAATAGCGGGTTGAACGAGCAGTACTTC; CDR3: CASSLGLNSGLNEQYF; V: TRBV5-4; J: TRBJ2-7; D: TRBD2; size: .
DNA: TGTGCCAGCAGCGTAGAGTCTAGAGTTGCAACTAATGAAAAACTGTTTTTT; CDR3: CASSVESRVATNEKLFF; V: TRBV9; J: TRBJ1-4; D: .; size: .
DNA: TGTGCCAGCAGCGAGGGCGGGAGGGCCTACAATGAGCAGTTCTTC; CDR3: CASSEGGRAYNEQFF; V: TRBV9; J: TRBJ2-1; D: TRBD2; size: .
DNA: TGTGCCAGCAGGGAGGGACGTCTGCTCTATGGCTACACCTTC; CDR3: CASREGRLLYGYTF; V: TRBV5-6; J: TRBJ1-2; D: .; size: .
DNA: TGTGCCAGTAGTGCCCGGACAGGAGACTACGAGCAGTACTTC; CDR3: CASSARTGDYEQYF; V: TRBV19; J: TRBJ2-7; D: TRBD1; size: once
DNA: TGTGCCTGGGCGGGAACAGGATTCTCCTACGAGCAGTACTTC; CDR3: CAWAGTGFSYEQYF; V: TRBV5-3; J: TRBJ2-7; D: .; size: .
DNA: TGTGCCAGCAGCGTCAGGCGTTCAGAGACCCAGTACTTC; CDR3: CASSVRRSETQYF; V: TRBV27; J: TRBJ2-5; D: .; size: .
DNA: TGCAGCGAGGGCCCGGGTGGTCCAGCAGATACGCAGTATTTT; CDR3: CSEGPGGPADTQYF; V: TRBV29-1; J: TRBJ2-3; D: .; size: .
DNA: TGTGCCAGCAGCCCTCTCACGGGACAGGGGGTGAACACTGAAGCTTTCTTT; CDR3: CASSPLTGQGVNTEAFF; V: TRBV6-2/TRBV6-3; J: TRBJ1-1; D: TRBD1; size: .
DNA: TGTGCCATAGCGGGAGAGAGTCTAGATACGCAGTATTTT; CDR3: CAIAGESLDTQYF; V: TRBV28; J: TRBJ2-3; D: TRBD2; size: .
DNA: TGTGCCAGTAGTATCGGGGGGGCTAACTACGAGCAGTACTTC; CDR3: CASSIGGANYEQYF; V: TRBV19; J: TRBJ2-7; D: TRBD2; size: .
DNA: TGCGCCAGCAGCCAAGAGGGGGGGCGTCCGACTGAAGCTTTCTTT; CDR3: CASSQEGGRPTEAFF; V: TRBV4-3; J: TRBJ1-1; D: .; size: .
DNA: TGTGCCAGTAGCCCAGGACAGGGAGTCTTAGCCAAAAACATTCAGTACTTC; CDR3: CASSPGQGVLAKNIQYF; V: TRBV19; J: TRBJ2-4; D: TRBD1; size: .
DNA: TGTGCCATCAGCTTCCTGACAGACTCTGGAAACACCATATATTTT; CDR3: CAISFLTDSGNTIYF; V: TRBV10-3; J: TRBJ1-3; D: .; size: .
DNA: TGTGCCAGCAGCCAAGATCCGTCTAGGGGGTTCAATGAGCAGTTCTTC; CDR3: CASSQDPSRGFNEQFF; V: TRBV3-1/TRBV3-2; J: TRBJ2-1; D: .; size: few
DNA: TGTGCCAGCAGTGGGACCGGGACTCCTTACACCGGGGAGCTGTTTTTT; CDR3: CASSGTGTPYTGELFF; V: TRBV2; J: TRBJ2-2; D: .; size: .
DNA: TGTGCCAGCAGTCAACCAGCCGGGGAGCTGTTTTTT; CDR3: CASSQPAGELFF; V: TRBV28; J: TRBJ2-2; D: .; size: .
DNA: TGCGCCAGCAGCTTGGCGCAGGGTGCAGATACGCAGTATTTT; CDR3: CASSLAQGADTQYF; V: TRBV5-1; J: TRBJ2-3; D: .; size: .
DNA: TGCGCCAGCTCACAACCGGTGGAGGGAACCTCCCACGAGCAGTACTTC; CDR3: CASSQPVEGTSHEQYF; V: TRBV5-1; J: TRBJ2-7; D: .; size: few
DNA: TGTGCCAGCAGCTTAGAGGATTTAGGCAGGGGGCTTGGAAACACCATATATTTT; CDR3: CASSLEDLGRGLGNTIYF; V: TRBV7-2; J: TRBJ1-3; D: TRBD1; size: .
DNA: TGTGCCAGCAGTAGTCGGGACAGGTCGCAGGAGCAGTACTTC; CDR3: CASSSRDRSQEQYF; V: TRBV2; J: TRBJ2-7; D: TRBD1; size: .
DNA: TGTGCCAGCAGCTGGGGACAGACCTTTCAAGAGACCCAGTACTTC; CDR3: CASSWGQTFQETQYF; V: TRBV7-2; J: TRBJ2-5; D: TRBD1; size: .
DNA: TGTGCCATGGGACAGGGGGCATATGGGGCCAACGTCCTGACTTTC; CDR3: CAMGQGAYGANVLTF; V: TRBV10-3; J: TRBJ2-6; D: TRBD1; size: .
DNA: TGTGCCAGCAGCGTAAGGGCGGGGAACACCGGGGAGCTGTTTTTT; CDR3: CASSVRAGNTGELFF; V: TRBV9; J: TRBJ2-2; D: .; size: .
DNA: TGCGCCAGCAGCTTCAGCTTATACACTAGACTCCAAGAGACCCAGTACTTC; CDR3: CASSFSLYTRLQETQYF; V: TRBV5-1; J: TRBJ2-5; D: .; size: .
DNA: TGTGCCAGTAGTTTACCGGGACAGGGAGTCCCCTACGAGCAGTACTTC; CDR3: CASSLPGQGVPYEQYF; V: TRBV19; J: TRBJ2-7; D: TRBD1; size: .
DNA: TGTGCCAGCAGTAACACGAGGAGGACTAGCGGGGCCTACAATGAGCAGTTCTTC; CDR3: CASSNTRRTSGAYNEQFF; V: TRBV14; J: TRBJ2-1; D: TRBD2; size: once
DNA: TGTGCCAGCAGCCCCCTCGGGACAGGGGGTCCCCAAGAGACCCAGTACTTC; CDR3: CASSPLGTGGPQETQYF; V: TRBV3-1/TRBV3-2; J: TRBJ2-5; D: TRBD1; size: once
DNA: TGTGCCAGTAGCAACGAAGGGGGTAGCGGGAAAGATTACAATGAGCAGTTCTTC; CDR3: CASSNEGGSGKDYNEQFF; V: TRBV19; J: TRBJ2-1; D: TRBD2; size: .
DNA: TGTGCCAGCAGTTCCCCCGACAGTCCCGCAACTAATGAAAAACTGTTTTTT; CDR3: CASSSPDSPATNEKLFF; V: TRBV28; J: TRBJ1-4; D: .; size: .
DNA: TGTGCCACCAGCAGAGATGGGGGGGGTGAGCAGTTCTTC; CDR3: CATSRDGGGEQFF; V: TRBV15; J: TRBJ2-1; D: TRBD2; size: .
DNA: TGTGCCAGTGGGGGGGGGCTAACAAACACAGATACGCAGTATTTT; CDR3: CASGGGLTNTDTQYF; V: TRBV19; J: TRBJ2-3; D: .; size: .
DNA: TGTGCCAGCAGTCCAAGCTTAACCCTCCACTTT; CDR3: CASSPSLTLHF; V: TRBV12-3/TRBV12-4; J: TRBJ1-6; D: .; size: .
DNA: TGTGCCACCAGTGATCGGAGGAGCTCCTACGAGCAGTACTTC; CDR3: CATSDRRSSYEQYF; V: TRBV24-1; J: TRBJ2-7; D: .; size: once
DNA: TGTGCCAGCAGCTTCGAAGGGGGCGCGAAATTCTACACCTTC; CDR3: CASSFEGGAKFYTF; V: TRBV5-8; J: TRBJ1-2; D: TRBD1; size: .
DNA: TGCGCCAGCAGCTATGGACAGGGGGCCTACGAGCAGTACTTC; CDR3: CASSYGQGAYEQYF; V: TRBV5-1; J: TRBJ2-7; D: TRBD1; size: .
DNA: TGCGCCAGCAGCCAACCAGGGTACACCTACGAGCAGTACTTC; CDR3: CASSQPGYTYEQYF; V: TRBV5-1; J: TRBJ2-7; D: .; size: few
DNA: TGCGCCAGCAAACCGGGACAGTCCTACAATGAGCAGTTCTTC; CDR3: CASKPGQSYNEQFF; V: TRBV5-1; J: TRBJ2-1; D: TRBD1; size: .
DNA: TGTGCCAGCAGCTCGAAAGCGGGAGTGGGCGAGCAGTACTTC; CDR3: CASSSKAGVGEQYF; V: TRBV5-4; J: TRBJ2-7; D: TRBD2; size: few
DNA: TGCGCCAGCAGCCCTACGGACAGGGGGGATGGAAAACTGTTTTTT; CDR3: CASSPTDRGDGKLFF; V: TRBV5-1; J: TRBJ1-4; D: TRBD1; size: few
DNA: TGTGCCAGCAGTTTAGGACTAGCGGGGACCTACGAGCAGTACTTC; CDR3: CASSLGLAGTYEQYF; V: TRBV5-8; J: TRBJ2-7; D: TRBD2; size: .
DNA: TGTGCCAGCAGCCCGAGAGGGGATACGCAGTATTTT; CDR3: CASSPRGDTQYF; V: TRBV11-2; J: TRBJ2-3; D: .; size: .
DNA: TGTGCCAGCAGCTTAACCTTCGACGAGGTACACACCGGGGAGCTGTTTTTT; CDR3: CASSLTFDEVHTGELFF; V: TRBV7-3; J: TRBJ2-2; D: .; size: .
DNA: TGCAGCGTTGAAGGAGAGCTCAACACTGAAGCTTTCTTT; CDR3: CSVEGELNTEAFF; V: TRBV29-1; J: TRBJ1-1; D: .; size: .
DNA: TGTGCCAGCAGTCTACAGGGGGCGTTATTAAATTCACCCCTCCACTTT; CDR3: CASSLQGALLNSPLHF; V: TRBV28; J: TRBJ1-6; D: TRBD1; size: .
DNA: TGTGCCAGCAGTGACCAGGGCGGGGGCCCCTACAATGAGCAGTTCTTC; CDR3: CASSDQGGGPYNEQFF; V: TRBV6-4; J: TRBJ2-1; D: .; size: .
DNA: TGTGCCAGCAGCCACGATCCCGGGGAGGGTGGCTACACCTTC; CDR3: CASSHDPGEGGYTF; V: TRBV6-2/TRBV6-3; J: TRBJ1-2; D: .; size: few